The 10 T cell receptor beta chains below all came from one sample that was sequenced in a study of graft-versus-host responses after intestinal transplantation. These receptors' targets are unknown. The assay was immunoSEQ multiplex PCR, and TCRdb's table has in-frame clones only and misses some. The repertoire has about 120,000 clones, around nine tenths of them found once; the top ten carry roughly 0.17%. The material was unstimulated CD4+ T cells sorted from spleen or lymph node cells, obtained before intestinal transplant. Receptors originate from a human donor who received an intestinal transplant.

The CDR3 reads CASRALTSGRAPADTQYF. The CDR3, as DNA: TGTGCCAGCAGAGCCCTGACTAGCGGGAGGGCCCCCGCAGATACGCAGTATTTT. This sequence joins TRBV27 and TRBJ2-3, with 14 bases identical to TRBD2. In germline, CDR1 is MNHEY, CDR2 SMNVEV (reference sequence). V trimming: 6 bases; J trimming: 4 bases; junction bases outside the gene matches: 12. This CDR3 region has 18 residues.

The J gene is TRBJ2-1, the V gene TRBV7-9, with TRBD1 matching over 8 bases. Germline trimming cut 5 bases from V and 5 bases from J; bases unmatched to any gene: 8. From germline, CDR1 is SEHNR and CDR2 FQNEAQ (reference sequence). This CDR3 has 15 amino acids. The CDR3 reads CASSPQTGVNNEQFF. The CDR3 nucleotides read TGTGCCAGCAGCCCCCAGACAGGGGTTAACAATGAGCAGTTCTTC.

This rearrangement joins TRBV4-1 to TRBJ1-1; TRBD1 is a possible D gene (6 bases). Trimming stripped 1 base from V and 1 base from J, with 13 bases between. The CDR3 runs to 16 residues. CDR1 and CDR2 (germline): MGHRA, YSYEKL. The CDR3 bases are TGCGCCAGCAGCCAAGCAGGGACAATCCCGAACACTGAAGCTTTCTTT. It translates to CASSQAGTIPNTEAFF.

The rearrangement links TRBV6-6 to TRBJ2-5; D uncertain. This CDR3 region has 15 residues. V was cut by 2 bases and J by 2 bases, with 12 bases left in between. Germline CDR1 MNHNY, CDR2 SVGAGI (reference sequence). The CDR3 protein is CASSYGLFIQETQYF. In nucleotides, the CDR3 is TGTGCCAGCAGTTACGGGCTGTTCATACAAGAGACCCAGTACTTC.

The chain is built from TRBV18 and TRBJ1-1, with TRBD1 identical over 8 bases. The CDR3 sequence is 15 residues long. CDR1 KGHSH and CDR2 LQKENI come from the germline V gene. V was clipped by 5 bases and J by 6 bases; unmatched bases: 11. The CDR3 sequence is CASSAWTGIESEAFF. The CDR3 DNA reads as TGTGCCAGCTCAGCTTGGACAGGGATTGAGTCTGAAGCTTTCTTT. The full variable domain, completed using reference TRBV18 and TRBJ1-1, is NAGVMQNPRHLVRRRGQEARLRCSPMKGHSHVYWYRQLPEEGLKFMVYLQKENIIDESGMPKERFSAEFPKEGPSILRIQQVVRGDSAAYFCASSAWTGIESEAFFGQGTRLTVV.

This chain uses TRBV4-1 with TRBJ1-2; the D gene is possibly TRBD1 (6 bases). This CDR3 has 14 residues. Trimming took off 2 bases at V and 7 bases at J, with 14 bases between the two ends. Germline V gene lookup returns CDR1 MGHRA and CDR2 YSYEKL. Written as DNA, the CDR3 is TGCGCCAGCAGCCAACCCACAGGGTATGGTGGCTACACCTTC. It is translated as CASSQPTGYGGYTF.

The J gene is TRBJ1-2, the V gene TRBV7-8; 8 bases align to TRBD1. Germline lookup yields CDR1 SGHVS and CDR2 FQNEAQ. Losses at the gene ends were 3 bases for V and 4 bases for J; bases not matched to a gene: 4. This CDR3 has 14 residues. The CDR3 loop is CASSLARGLYGYTF. The CDR3 DNA follows: TGTGCCAGCAGCTTGGCCAGGGGGCTCTATGGCTACACCTTC.

The CDR3 DNA sequence: TGTGCCAGCAGCTTTAGACAGGGGAGAACTGAAGCTTTCTTT. Translation gives CASSFRQGRTEAFF. V usage is TRBV5-5 and J usage is TRBJ1-1; the match to TRBD1 covers 8 bases. V lost 2 bases, J lost 5 bases, and 5 bases stayed unmatched. The CDR3 spans 14 residues. CDR1 and CDR2 (germline): SGHKS, YYEKEE (reference sequence).

The rearrangement joins TRBV4-1 to TRBJ1-1; 8 nucleotides align to TRBD1. The V segment lost 4 bases and the J segment 2 bases; nucleotides outside the gene matches: 3. This CDR3 region has 14 residues. Germline lookup yields CDR1 MGHRA and CDR2 YSYEKL. The CDR3 region has the DNA TGCGCCAGCAGCCCGGGACAGGCTAACACTGAAGCTTTCTTT. Protein product: CASSPGQANTEAFF.

This sequence joins TRBV18 and TRBJ2-3; D uncertain. The CDR3 contains 12 residues. Trimming shortened V by 2 bases and J by 5 bases, and 5 bases separated the two germline ends. Per the germline V gene, CDR1 is KGHSH and CDR2 is LQKENI. CDR3 DNA: TGTGCCAGCTCACCAGGCCGAGATACGCAGTATTTT. Protein product: CASSPGRDTQYF.